The source of this T cell receptor beta chain is a study of T cells in Graves' hyperthyroidism and ophthalmopathy. The wider study: Peripheral blood draws took place at initial diagnosis, ahead of any treatment.

TCR beta CDR3 region amplification was performed from RNA transcripts. First-round RT-PCR of the TCR CDR3 relied on the HTBI primer set. A single record per CDR3 protein comes from TCRdb applying MiXCR to the multiplex PCR reads. Of about 560,000 distinct CDR3 sequences in the sample, 16% are singletons; the top ten hold around 19%. Trimming removed 3 bases from V and 2 bases from J, with 17 bases in between. The CDR3 length is 16 residues. This clonotype was counted ten times or more. Clinical symptoms, serum thyroxine, TRAb, thyroid ultrasound and orbital computed tomography established diagnosis. PBMCs were derived from around 10 ml fresh peripheral blood.

The sample consisted of blood. The chain has TRBV12-3 or TRBV12-4 and TRBJ2-7; D is ambiguous. This receptor was taken from a woman between 18 and 29 years old with Graves' hyperthyroidism. The CDR3 loop reads CASSFVLAGSTYEQYF. CDR3 coding DNA: TGTGCCAGCAGTTTCGTTCTCGCTGGCAGCACCTACGAGCAGTACTTC.